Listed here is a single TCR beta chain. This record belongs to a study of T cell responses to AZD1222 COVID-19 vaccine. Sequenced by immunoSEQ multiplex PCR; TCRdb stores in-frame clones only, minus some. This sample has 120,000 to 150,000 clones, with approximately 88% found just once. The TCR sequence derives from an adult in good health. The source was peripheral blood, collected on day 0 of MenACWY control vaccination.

CDR3 loop: CASSYESAKAFF. CDR3 coding DNA: TGTGCCAGCAGTTACGAGTCGGCCAAAGCTTTCTTT. The chain employs TRBV6-2 or TRBV6-3 and TRBJ1-1; D ambiguous. Per germline, CDR1 MNHEY and CDR2 SVGEGT. The CDR3 has 12 amino acids. The germline V and J ends were trimmed by 2 bases and 9 bases, with 10 bases remaining between them.